This T cell receptor (beta chain) was sequenced during a study of T cell responses to AZD1222 COVID-19 vaccine. Concerning this clone: What it recognizes is unknown.

Whole-study findings and limits: Most donors were white British, females outnumbered males, and clonal diversity was possibly underestimated. Spike-specific TCR breadth and depth grew following two AZD1222 doses. Dominant at 160-218 and 743-854, vaccine-associated CD4 TCRs also spanned spike. Baseline testing showed seropositivity in only a handful of AZD1222 recipients.

The V and J ends lost 9 bases and 2 bases respectively, with 14 bases between them. The germline CDR1 and CDR2 sequences are MNHEY and SVGAGI. This CDR3 contains 14 residues. Data came from immunoSEQ multiplex PCR; TCRdb stores just in-frame clones and leaves some out. The sample lists 150,000 to 180,000 clones, more than 90% occurring once. This TCR derives from an adult in good health. This chain links TRBV6-5 with TRBJ2-1; the D gene is possibly TRBD2 (7 bases). The material sequenced was peripheral blood, taken on day 0 of AZD1222 vaccination. CDR3 DNA sequence: TGTGCCAGTAGGGGGGGGGAAGCCTACAATGAGCAGTTCTTC. Translation: CASRGGEAYNEQFF.